One sample yielded the 30 T cell receptor beta chains listed below, sequenced in a study of response to subunit inactivated influenza vaccine. TCRdb ran MiXCR on the RT-PCR reads and lists one entry per CDR3 protein. The sample yields hundreds of thousands of distinct CDR3 sequences, around 16% seen once. The source material was PBMCs from blood, sampled about 13 days after vaccination. The receptors originated from a man aged 45 to 65 who received an inactivated influenza vaccine.

This clonotype has a count of ten or more. This sequence joins TRBV24-1 and TRBJ2-1, with unresolved D. Trimming pared 2 bases from V and 10 bases from J, leaving 14 bases between. Germline loops: CDR1 KGHDR, CDR2 SFDVKD. The CDR3 is made up of 14 amino acids. CDR3 sequence reads: CATSDSMMMGEQFF. The CDR3 coding sequence is TGTGCCACCAGTGATTCTATGATGATGGGCGAGCAGTTCTTC.

This clonotype was observed at least ten times. The chain joins TRBV5-6 to TRBJ2-3, with 7 bases lining up with TRBD2. Losses at the gene ends were 0 bases for V and 10 bases for J; bases not matched to a gene: 14. The CDR3 runs to 16 residues. Germline loops: CDR1 SGHDT, CDR2 YYEEEE. The CDR3, as DNA: TGTGCCAGCAGCTTGGGTTTCGTGGCGGGAGTTAGCGCGCAGTATTTT. Amino acids: CASSLGFVAGVSAQYF.

This clonotype showed up just a few times. The V call is TRBV20-1, the J call TRBJ1-6, with D perhaps TRBD1 (6 bases). V was pared by 6 bases and J by 3 bases, with 12 bases between. The germline V gene encodes CDR1 DFQATT and CDR2 SNEGSKA (reference sequence). The CDR3 loop spans 14 amino acids. This chain's CDR3 is CSAPQGNYNSPLHF. The CDR3 DNA follows: TGCAGTGCCCCCCAGGGGAACTATAATTCACCCCTCCACTTT.

This clonotype has more than one count but fewer than ten. The chain recombines TRBV12-3 or TRBV12-4 with TRBJ1-5; no clear D. The CDR3 spans 16 residues. V dropped 4 bases and J dropped 5 bases, with 18 bases sitting between them. The CDR3 sequence: CASSSALLLLDQPQHF. CDR3 bases: TGTGCCAGCAGTTCTGCGTTACTGCTGTTGGATCAGCCCCAGCATTTT.

The J gene is TRBJ2-2, the V gene TRBV5-1, with D perhaps TRBD1 (6 bases). The CDR3 sequence is 16 residues long. Germline V CDR1 and CDR2: SGHRS, YFSETQ. Trimming removed 2 bases from V and 0 bases from J, with 11 bases in between. CDR3 protein: CASSLQGLTNTGELFF. CDR3 in DNA: TGCGCCAGCAGCTTACAGGGTCTAACGAACACCGGGGAGCTGTTTTTT.

This chain connects TRBV6-2 or TRBV6-3 to TRBJ1-4; D is uncertain. Germline V CDR1 and CDR2: MNHEY, SVGEGT. Deletions cut 2 bases from V and 0 bases from J, with 13 bases between. The CDR3 is made up of 17 amino acids. The CDR3 is CASSYGGYRSTNEKLFF. DNA of the CDR3: TGTGCCAGCAGTTACGGCGGGTATCGGTCAACTAATGAAAAACTGTTTTTT.

The V call is TRBV10-3, the J call TRBJ2-3; 11 bases match TRBD2. J was trimmed by 6 bases and V by 5 bases; bases with no gene match: 10. The germline CDR1 and CDR2 sequences are ENHRY and SYGVKD. The CDR3 covers 16 residues. Written as DNA, the CDR3 is TGTGCCATCAGTCCGGCGACTAGCGGGGCTACGGATACGCAGTATTTT. Its protein product is CAISPATSGATDTQYF.

The CDR3 DNA follows: TGCGCCAGCAGCTTGGGGGGAGAGTGGGCGAATGAGCAGTTCTTC. Protein sequence: CASSLGGEWANEQFF. The chain uses TRBV5-1 and TRBJ2-1; perhaps TRBD2 as D (5 bases). CDR1 is SGHRS and CDR2 is YFSETQ in the germline V gene. Trimming cost V 0 bases and J 7 bases, with 14 bases left between them. The length of the CDR3 is 15 residues.

The chain joins TRBV6-1 to TRBJ2-5, with 16 bases fitting TRBD2. Germline lookup yields CDR1 MNHNS and CDR2 SASEGT. With V trimmed by 5 bases and J by 4 bases, 13 bases remained unmatched. The CDR3 contains 19 residues. Here the CDR3 DNA reads TGTGCCAGCAGTCCGTTAGCCGGGACTAGCGGGAGGGCGGGAGAGACCCAGTACTTC. Translated, it gives CASSPLAGTSGRAGETQYF.

The chain recombines TRBV11-2 with TRBJ2-4, with 10 bases lining up with TRBD1. V lost 3 bases and J lost 3; bases outside the gene matches: 17. The CDR3 spans 20 residues. Germline assignment: CDR1 SGHAT and CDR2 FQNNGV. This CDR3 is CASSFFAGQGIPPGKNIQYF. CDR3 sequence (DNA): TGTGCCAGCAGCTTTTTCGCGGGACAGGGGATCCCTCCCGGCAAAAACATTCAGTACTTC. Full variable domain (remainder filled in from reference TRBV11-2 and TRBJ2-4): EAGVAQSPRYKIIEKRQSVAFWCNPISGHATLYWYQQILGQGPKLLIQFQNNGVVDDSQLPKDRFSAERLKGVDSTLKIQPAKLEDSAVYLCASSFFAGQGIPPGKNIQYFGAGTRLSVL.

The rearrangement uses TRBV6-2 or TRBV6-3 and TRBJ2-3, with 7 bases matching TRBD2. Per the germline V gene, CDR1 is MNHEY and CDR2 is SVGEGT. CDR3 length: 18 amino acids. The junction had 14 bases not matched to a gene; V was cut back by 0 bases and J by 5 bases. CDR3 in amino acids: CASSYSLGAPSGVDTQYF. The CDR3 DNA is TGTGCCAGCAGTTACTCCCTTGGGGCGCCTAGCGGCGTAGATACGCAGTATTTT.

The table lists this clonotype with a few counts. The chain joins TRBV3-1 to TRBJ2-6, with D perhaps matching TRBD1 or TRBD2 (5 bases each). The V gene's germline CDR1 is LGHDT and CDR2 YNNKEL (reference sequence). The CDR3 extends over 19 amino acids. V dropped 2 bases and J dropped 0 bases, with 17 bases sitting between them. The CDR3 region has the DNA TGTGCCAGCAGCCAACTTGGACACGGGAAACCCTCTGGGGCCAACGTCCTGACTTTC. As protein: CASSQLGHGKPSGANVLTF.

This clonotype was detected only a few times. The CDR3 sequence: CASSRGRVALYNEQFF. The CDR3 coding sequence is TGTGCCAGCAGCCGAGGTCGGGTAGCTCTCTACAATGAGCAGTTCTTC. The chain carries TRBV7-9 and TRBJ2-1, with D unclear. Trimming removed 5 bases at V and 3 bases at J, with 17 bases between. Germline CDR1 SEHNR, CDR2 FQNEAQ (reference sequence). The CDR3 covers 16 residues.

The chain recombines TRBV20-1 with TRBJ2-1; the match to TRBD1 covers 9 bases. V lost 0 bases to trimming and J lost 8 bases; unmatched junction nucleotides: 8. Germline loops: CDR1 DFQATT, CDR2 SNEGSKA (reference sequence). The CDR3 is made up of 15 amino acids. The CDR3 reads CSARDKDRGVDEQFF. CDR3 sequence (DNA): TGCAGTGCTAGAGACAAGGACAGGGGAGTCGATGAGCAGTTCTTC.

The V gene is TRBV14, the J gene TRBJ1-6; TRBD1 agrees at 8 bases. CDR3 length: 15 residues. From germline, CDR1 is SGHDN and CDR2 FVKESK. J was trimmed by 6 bases and V by 4 bases; bases with no gene match: 5. This CDR3 is CASSPGTGRNSPLHF. The CDR3 DNA reads as TGTGCCAGCAGCCCCGGGACAGGACGTAATTCACCCCTCCACTTT.

This clonotype was seen a few times. The rearrangement joins TRBV20-1 to TRBJ2-3, with D tentatively TRBD1 or TRBD2 (5 bases each). Germline V gene lookup returns CDR1 DFQATT and CDR2 SNEGSKA (reference sequence). Trimming took off 5 bases at V and 2 bases at J, with 14 bases between the two ends. CDR3 length: 14 amino acids. The CDR3 here is CSAGTWGNTDTQYF. DNA of the CDR3: TGCAGTGCTGGGACGTGGGGGAACACAGATACGCAGTATTTT.

Many counts were recorded for this clonotype. V and J are TRBV2 and TRBJ2-1, with D uncertain. V dropped 7 bases and J dropped 4 bases, with 11 bases sitting between them. The V gene's germline CDR1 is SNHLY and CDR2 FYNNEI. The CDR3 contains 13 residues. The CDR3 DNA sequence: TGTGCCAGCACACGACTCCTTTACAATGAGCAGTTCTTC. Protein: CASTRLLYNEQFF.

This clonotype was found many times. The V gene is TRBV7-2, the J gene TRBJ2-3; TRBD2 agrees at 9 bases. After removal of 1 base from V and 6 bases from J, the junction contained 8 bases not matched to a gene. The CDR3 sequence is 16 residues long. CDR1 SGHTA and CDR2 FQGNSA come from the germline V gene. CDR3 nucleotides: TGTGCCAGCAGCTTAGGCGGGCTAGCGGGGACGGATACGCAGTATTTT. Its translation: CASSLGGLAGTDTQYF.

The rearrangement uses TRBV5-4 and TRBJ1-6; the match to TRBD1 covers 7 bases. CDR1 and CDR2 (germline): SGHNT, YYREEE (reference sequence). Trimming cost V 4 bases and J 6 bases; bases outside gene matches: 7. CDR3 length equals 15 residues. As DNA, the CDR3 is TGTGCCAGCAGCGAGCCGGGGACAGCTAATTCACCCCTCCACTTT. This sequence encodes CASSEPGTANSPLHF.

The CDR3 DNA reads TGTGCCACCAGCGGGCCCAGCGGCACAGATACGCAGTATTTT. Translating it yields CATSGPSGTDTQYF. The chain employs TRBV15 and TRBJ2-3; no clear D gene. Trimming removed 5 bases at V and 1 base at J, with 10 bases between. The germline gives CDR1 LNHNV, CDR2 YYDKDF (reference sequence). The CDR3 contains 14 residues.

The V call is TRBV4-1, the J call TRBJ1-2; D may be TRBD1 (6 bases). This CDR3 is built from 14 residues. Germline V CDR1 and CDR2: MGHRA, YSYEKL. V lost 0 bases to trimming and J lost 4 bases, with 9 bases between them. The CDR3 protein is CASSQERGFYGYTF. CDR3 coding DNA: TGCGCCAGCAGCCAAGAGAGGGGGTTCTATGGCTACACCTTC.

This chain joins TRBV5-6 and TRBJ2-2, with no clear D. The germline V gene has CDR1 SGHDT and CDR2 YYEEEE. The CDR3 runs to 13 residues. The V end was cut by 1 base, the J end by 5 bases, with 6 bases between. DNA of the CDR3: TGTGCCAGCAGCTTGACGCCTACCGGGGAGCTGTTTTTT. It yields the protein CASSLTPTGELFF.

The table lists this clonotype with a few counts. V gene TRBV29-1 combines with J gene TRBJ1-5; possible D gene TRBD1, 6 bases. The ends were cut back, 7 bases at V and 2 bases at J, with 15 bases in the middle. Germline CDR1 SQVTM, CDR2 ANQGSEA. CDR3 size: 14 residues. CDR3 bases: TGCAGCGCTCGCACAGGGATGGGCAATCAGCCCCAGCATTTT. This codes for CSARTGMGNQPQHF.

The V call is TRBV11-1, the J call TRBJ2-1; TRBD2 matches 9 bases. V lost 1 base to trimming and J lost 1 base; unmatched junction nucleotides: 8. Germline lookup yields CDR1 SGHAT and CDR2 FQDESV (reference sequence). CDR3 length equals 18 residues. CDR3 loop: CASSLVLAGIGSYNEQFF. The DNA of the CDR3 is TGTGCCAGCAGCTTAGTTCTAGCGGGAATCGGATCCTACAATGAGCAGTTCTTC.

The chain joins TRBV6-6 to TRBJ2-1; D not resolved. V lost 3 bases and J lost 10, with 10 bases in between. The CDR3 covers 12 residues. Germline V gene sequence: CDR1 MNHNY, CDR2 SVGAGI (reference sequence). CDR3 bases: TGTGCCAGCAGTTATTCGGCACACGAGCAGTTCTTC. It translates to CASSYSAHEQFF.

The chain carries TRBV12-3 or TRBV12-4 and TRBJ2-2; D uncertain. This CDR3 has 14 amino acids. Trimming removed 6 bases from V and 1 base from J, with 9 bases in between. Written as DNA, the CDR3 is TGTGCCAGCAGATCCCAATTGAACACCGGGGAGCTGTTTTTT. It translates to CASRSQLNTGELFF.

The chain links TRBV19 to TRBJ2-3; 8 bases align to TRBD2. The CDR3 runs 14 residues. Germline values: CDR1 LNHDA, CDR2 SQIVND (reference sequence). Trimming cost V 5 bases and J 3 bases; bases outside gene matches: 4. The CDR3 protein is CASSFGLATDTQYF. In nucleotides, the CDR3 is TGTGCCAGTAGTTTCGGACTAGCAACAGATACGCAGTATTTT.

Only a few counts were recorded for this clonotype. The chain couples TRBV5-1 to TRBJ2-3; no definite D call. CDR1 and CDR2 from the germline V gene are SGHRS and YFSETQ. The CDR3 is 15 amino acids. The V end lost 0 bases, the J end lost 5 bases, and 13 bases lay between the germline ends. CDR3 coding DNA: TGCGCCAGCAGCTTGGGTGGTTACCGCGGAGATACGCAGTATTTT. Translating gives CASSLGGYRGDTQYF.

This clonotype was observed at least ten times. The rearrangement uses TRBV4-1 and TRBJ1-2; no reliable D call. Germline V lookup: CDR1 MGHRA, CDR2 YSYEKL. The V gene lost 1 base and the J gene lost 4 bases, with 10 bases spanning the gap. The CDR3 is made up of 14 amino acids. The CDR3 reads CASSQVFSFYGYTF. The CDR3 DNA follows: TGCGCCAGCAGCCAAGTATTTAGCTTCTATGGCTACACCTTC.

The V and J genes are TRBV19 and TRBJ2-3; D perhaps matches TRBD2 (6 bases). The CDR3 consists of 15 residues. Germline CDR1 is LNHDA and CDR2 is SQIVND (reference sequence). Trimming took 6 bases from V and 2 from J, leaving 15 bases between them. CDR3: CASSDPGGSTDTQYF. The CDR3 region has the DNA TGTGCCAGTAGCGACCCTGGGGGGTCCACAGATACGCAGTATTTT.